The 14 T cell receptor beta chains below all came from one sample that was sequenced in a study of cytomegalovirus exposure and HLA in healthy donors. Primers included in the PCR were 60 Vbeta and 13 Jbeta primers. Clones were sequenced by immunoSEQ multiplex PCR, and TCRdb holds only the in-frame ones, with some missing. Of around 190,000 clones in the sample, about 80% are singletons; the top ten hold approximately 0.69%. The sequenced sample consisted of PBMCs. The source is a woman aged 40-49 years in good health and CMV-seronegative.

The chain employs TRBV2 and TRBJ2-2, with D uncertain. V was pared by 5 bases and J by 6 bases, with 7 bases between. The germline V gene encodes CDR1 SNHLY and CDR2 FYNNEI. The length of the CDR3 is 12 residues. The DNA for the CDR3 is TGTGCCAGCAGTTCAAAGCCCGGGGAGCTGTTTTTT. As protein: CASSSKPGELFF. Full variable domain (missing parts from reference TRBV2 and TRBJ2-2): EPEVTQTPSHQVTQMGQEVILRCVPISNHLYFYWYRQILGQKVEFLVSFYNNEISEKSEIFDDQFSVERPDGSNFTLKIRSTKLEDSAMYFCASSSKPGELFFGEGSRLTVL.

The chain has TRBV27 and TRBJ2-7; 7 bases map to TRBD1. After removal of 4 bases from V and 0 bases from J, the junction contained 6 bases not matched to a gene. Germline-derived CDR1 and CDR2 are MNHEY and SMNVEV (reference sequence). The CDR3 consists of 15 residues. The CDR3 loop reads CASSSAGTASYEQYF. CDR3 DNA sequence: TGTGCCAGCAGTTCCGCCGGGACAGCCTCCTACGAGCAGTACTTC.

The rearrangement uses TRBV19 and TRBJ1-1, with D perhaps matching TRBD1 (5 bases). V gave up 7 bases and J gave up 0 bases, with 18 bases separating them. Germline CDR1 and CDR2: LNHDA and SQIVND (reference sequence). The CDR3 spans 16 residues. Here the CDR3 reads CASKSTPRGMNTEAFF. Here the CDR3 DNA reads TGTGCCAGTAAGTCAACCCCCCGGGGGATGAACACTGAAGCTTTCTTT.

V usage is TRBV5-1 and J usage is TRBJ2-2; D is unresolved. The CDR3 covers 13 residues. Germline V gene sequence: CDR1 SGHRS, CDR2 YFSETQ. V lost 7 bases and J 3 bases, leaving 10 bases between the germline ends. For the CDR3, the DNA is TGCGCCAGCCGAGTAGAGGACACCGGGGAGCTGTTTTTT. Residues: CASRVEDTGELFF.

The chain employs TRBV25-1 and TRBJ2-1, with 11 bases fitting TRBD2. This CDR3 is 15 amino acids long. Looked up from germline, CDR1 is MGHDK and CDR2 is SYGVNS. J lost 7 bases, V lost 6 bases, and 8 bases had no gene match. The CDR3 protein is CASSSGTSGRNEQFF. The CDR3 DNA is TGTGCCAGCAGCAGCGGGACTAGCGGACGTAATGAGCAGTTCTTC. The full variable domain, in which reference TRBV25-1 and TRBJ2-1 provide the parts outside the CDR3, is EADIYQTPRYLVIGTGKKITLECSQTMGHDKMYWYQQDPGMELHLIHYSYGVNSTEKGDLSSESTVSRIRTEHFPLTLESARPSHTSQYLCASSSGTSGRNEQFFGPGTRLTVL.

The V gene is TRBV29-1, the J gene TRBJ1-4, with D perhaps TRBD1 (6 bases). CDR3 length: 13 residues. CDR1 is SQVTM and CDR2 is ANQGSEA in the germline V gene. V was cut by 7 bases and J by 5 bases, with 14 bases left in between. The chain's CDR3 is CSAGGGGNEKLFF. CDR3 DNA: TGCAGCGCGGGAGGGGGGGGAAATGAAAAACTGTTTTTT.

The chain couples TRBV5-1 to TRBJ1-2; D gene unclear. CDR3 length: 15 residues. Germline V CDR1 and CDR2: SGHRS, YFSETQ. Trimming shortened V by 4 bases and J by 8 bases, and 21 bases separated the two germline ends. DNA of the CDR3: TGCGCCAGCAGCACCGGAGGCGGCCAGAGGTGGGGCTACACCTTC. This encodes CASSTGGGQRWGYTF.

The J gene is TRBJ1-1, the V gene TRBV14; D is unresolved. Trimming took 2 bases from V and 7 from J, leaving 11 bases between them. This CDR3 comprises 13 residues. CDR1 is SGHDN and CDR2 is FVKESK in the germline V gene. The CDR3 DNA is TGTGCCAGCAGCCAAAGAGGTCCAAATGAAGCTTTCTTT. This gives the protein CASSQRGPNEAFF. Together with reference TRBV14 and TRBJ1-1, the CDR3 gives the full variable domain: EAGVTQFPSHSVIEKGQTVTLRCDPISGHDNLYWYRRVMGKEIKFLLHFVKESKQDESGMPNNRFLAERTGGTYSTLKVQPAELEDSGVYFCASSQRGPNEAFFGQGTRLTVV.

The chain carries TRBV29-1 and TRBJ2-2, with D possibly matching TRBD2 (5 bases). The CDR3 runs to 13 residues. V gave up 1 base and J gave up 9 bases, with 12 bases separating them. Germline CDR1 SQVTM, CDR2 ANQGSEA. CDR3 protein: CSVEGPSGRELFF. The CDR3 coding sequence is TGCAGCGTTGAAGGTCCGAGCGGCAGGGAGCTGTTTTTT.

This chain links TRBV5-1 with TRBJ1-6, with 8 nucleotides matching TRBD1. Per germline, CDR1 SGHRS and CDR2 YFSETQ. The CDR3 consists of 16 residues. V shed 0 bases and J 5 bases; nucleotides not matched to a gene: 4. The CDR3 here is CASSLGQGKNNSPLHF. The CDR3 bases are TGCGCCAGCAGCTTGGGACAGGGGAAAAATAATTCACCCCTCCACTTT.

V and J are TRBV5-1 and TRBJ1-2, with D possibly being TRBD1 (5 bases). Germline V gene data show CDR1 as SGHRS and CDR2 as YFSETQ. CDR3 length: 14 amino acids. V gave up 3 bases and J gave up 0 bases, with 9 bases separating them. The CDR3 DNA sequence: TGCGCCAGCAGCTCGGACATATCTAACTATGGCTACACCTTC. This translates into CASSSDISNYGYTF.

The gene calls are TRBV6-1 and TRBJ1-2; D not certain. CDR1 is MNHNS and CDR2 is SASEGT in the germline V gene. This CDR3 spans 15 amino acids. V lost 7 bases and J 4 bases, leaving 19 bases between the germline ends. The CDR3, as DNA: TGTGCCAGCAAGGGTCTGCGGGGTTACAGCTATGGCTACACCTTC. This sequence encodes CASKGLRGYSYGYTF.

The J gene is TRBJ1-2, the V gene TRBV5-1; TRBD1 matches at 7 bases. Looked up from germline, CDR1 is SGHRS and CDR2 is YFSETQ. There are 13 residues in the CDR3. Trimming cost V 3 bases and J 8 bases; bases outside gene matches: 7. CDR3 sequence reads: CASSWDSTGGYTF. The DNA of the CDR3 is TGCGCCAGCAGCTGGGACAGCACGGGAGGCTACACCTTC.

The chain links TRBV29-1 to TRBJ2-7, with 9 nucleotides matching TRBD1. This CDR3 spans 14 amino acids. V lost 5 bases to trimming and J lost 3 bases; unmatched junction nucleotides: 8. In germline, CDR1 is SQVTM, CDR2 ANQGSEA. CDR3 sequence: CSVSGGQGYYEQYF. The CDR3 coding sequence is TGCAGCGTTAGTGGGGGACAGGGTTACTACGAGCAGTACTTC.